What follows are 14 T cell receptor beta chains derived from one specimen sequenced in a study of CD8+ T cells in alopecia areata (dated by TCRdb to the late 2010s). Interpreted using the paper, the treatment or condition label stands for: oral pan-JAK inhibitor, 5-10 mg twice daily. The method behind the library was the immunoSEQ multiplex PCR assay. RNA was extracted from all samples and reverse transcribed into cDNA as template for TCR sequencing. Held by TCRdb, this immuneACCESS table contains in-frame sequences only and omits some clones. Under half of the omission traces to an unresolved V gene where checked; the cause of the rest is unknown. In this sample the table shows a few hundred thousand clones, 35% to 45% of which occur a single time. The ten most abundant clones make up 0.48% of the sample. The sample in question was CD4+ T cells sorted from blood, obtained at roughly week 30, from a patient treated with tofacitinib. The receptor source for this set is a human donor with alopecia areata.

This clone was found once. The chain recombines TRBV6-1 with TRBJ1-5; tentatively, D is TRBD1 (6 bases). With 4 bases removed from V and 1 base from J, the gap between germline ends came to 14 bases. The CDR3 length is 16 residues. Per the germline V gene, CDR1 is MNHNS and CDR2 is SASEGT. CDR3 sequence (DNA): TGTGCCAGCAGTGTAGGGCAGGGGCTGAGCAATCAGCCCCAGCATTTT. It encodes CASSVGQGLSNQPQHF.

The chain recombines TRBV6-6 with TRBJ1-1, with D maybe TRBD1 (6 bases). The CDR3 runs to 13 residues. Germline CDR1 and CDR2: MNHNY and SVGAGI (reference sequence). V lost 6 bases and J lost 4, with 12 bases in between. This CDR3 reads CASSLTGGTEAFF. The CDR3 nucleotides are TGTGCCAGCAGCCTGACAGGCGGCACTGAAGCTTTCTTT.

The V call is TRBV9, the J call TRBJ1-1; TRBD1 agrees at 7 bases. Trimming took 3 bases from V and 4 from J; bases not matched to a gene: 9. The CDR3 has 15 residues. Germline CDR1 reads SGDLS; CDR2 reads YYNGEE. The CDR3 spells CASSAGSGQLTEAFF. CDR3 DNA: TGTGCCAGCAGCGCTGGATCGGGACAGCTCACTGAAGCTTTCTTT.

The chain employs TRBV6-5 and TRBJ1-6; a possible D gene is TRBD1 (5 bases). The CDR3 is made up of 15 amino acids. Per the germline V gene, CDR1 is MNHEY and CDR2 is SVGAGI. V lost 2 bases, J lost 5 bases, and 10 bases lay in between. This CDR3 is CASSYGGFHNSPLHF. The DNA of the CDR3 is TGTGCCAGCAGTTACGGGGGGTTCCATAATTCACCCCTCCACTTT.

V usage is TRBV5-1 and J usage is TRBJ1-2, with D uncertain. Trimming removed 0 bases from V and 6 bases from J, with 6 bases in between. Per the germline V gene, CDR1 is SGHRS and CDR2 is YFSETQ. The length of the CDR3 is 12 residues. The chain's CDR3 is CASSLDSNGYTF. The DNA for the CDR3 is TGCGCCAGCAGCTTGGACAGTAATGGCTACACCTTC.

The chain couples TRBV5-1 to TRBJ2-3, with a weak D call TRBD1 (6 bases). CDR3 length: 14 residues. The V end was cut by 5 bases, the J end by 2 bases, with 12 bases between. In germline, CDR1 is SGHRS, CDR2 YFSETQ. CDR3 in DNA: TGCGCCAGCAGACAGCGGACAGACACAGATACGCAGTATTTT. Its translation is CASRQRTDTDTQYF.

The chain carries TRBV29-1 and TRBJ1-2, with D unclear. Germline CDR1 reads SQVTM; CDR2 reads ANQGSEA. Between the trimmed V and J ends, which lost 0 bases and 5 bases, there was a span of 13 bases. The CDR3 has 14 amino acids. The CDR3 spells CSVEDNSLGYGYTF. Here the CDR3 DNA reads TGCAGCGTTGAAGATAACTCCCTAGGTTATGGCTACACCTTC.

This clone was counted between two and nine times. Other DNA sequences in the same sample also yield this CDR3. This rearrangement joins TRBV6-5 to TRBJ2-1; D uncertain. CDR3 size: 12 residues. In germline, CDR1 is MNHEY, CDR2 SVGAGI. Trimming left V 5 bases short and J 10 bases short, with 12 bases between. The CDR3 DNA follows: TGTGCCAGCAGTCGATTGGACGCGGAGCAGTTCTTC. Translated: CASSRLDAEQFF.

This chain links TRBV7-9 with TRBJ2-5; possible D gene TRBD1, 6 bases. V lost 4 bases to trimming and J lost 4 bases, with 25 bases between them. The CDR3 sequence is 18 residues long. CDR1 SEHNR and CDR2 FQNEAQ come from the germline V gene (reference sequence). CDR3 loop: CASSSTNPGQGYSETQYF. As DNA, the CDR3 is TGTGCCAGCAGCTCAACGAACCCGGGACAAGGTTACTCAGAGACCCAGTACTTC.

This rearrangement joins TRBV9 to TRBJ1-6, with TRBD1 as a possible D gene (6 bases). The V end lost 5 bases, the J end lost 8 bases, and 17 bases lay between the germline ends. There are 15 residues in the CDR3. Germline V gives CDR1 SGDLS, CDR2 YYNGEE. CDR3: CASSTSGVLDSPLHF. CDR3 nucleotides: TGTGCCAGCAGTACCTCAGGGGTCTTAGATTCACCCCTCCACTTT.

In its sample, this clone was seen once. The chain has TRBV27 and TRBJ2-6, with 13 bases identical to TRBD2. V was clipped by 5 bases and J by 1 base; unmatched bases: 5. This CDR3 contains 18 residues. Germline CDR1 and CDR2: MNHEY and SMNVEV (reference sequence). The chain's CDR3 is CASSPRTSGRSGANVLTF. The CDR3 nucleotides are TGTGCCAGCAGTCCACGGACTAGCGGGAGATCTGGGGCCAACGTCCTGACTTTC. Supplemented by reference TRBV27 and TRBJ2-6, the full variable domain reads EAQVTQNPRYLITVTGKKLTVTCSQNMNHEYMSWYRQDPGLGLRQIYYSMNVEVTDKGDVPEGYKVSRKEKRNFPLILESPSPNQTSLYFCASSPRTSGRSGANVLTFGAGSRLTVL.

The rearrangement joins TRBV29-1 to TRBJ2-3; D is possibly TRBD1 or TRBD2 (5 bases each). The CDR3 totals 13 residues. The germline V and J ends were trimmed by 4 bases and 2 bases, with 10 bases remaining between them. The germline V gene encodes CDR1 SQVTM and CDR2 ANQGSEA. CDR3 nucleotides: TGCAGCGTTGCCCGGGACCACACAGATACGCAGTATTTT. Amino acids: CSVARDHTDTQYF.

CDR3 coding DNA: TGTGCCAGCAGGAGGTCAACTAGCACAGATACGCAGTATTTT. Amino acid sequence: CASRRSTSTDTQYF. This chain links TRBV6-4 with TRBJ2-3, with no clear D. Germline lookup yields CDR1 MRHNA and CDR2 SNTAGT. This CDR3 region has 14 residues. The germline V and J ends were trimmed by 6 bases and 0 bases, with 10 bases remaining between them.

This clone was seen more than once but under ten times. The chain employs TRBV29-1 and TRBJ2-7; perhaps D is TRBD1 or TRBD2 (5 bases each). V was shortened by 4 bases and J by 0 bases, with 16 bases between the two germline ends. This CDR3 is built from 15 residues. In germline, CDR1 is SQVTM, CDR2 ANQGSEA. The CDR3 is CSVVSRGESSYEQYF. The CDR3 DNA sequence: TGCAGCGTTGTCTCGAGGGGTGAAAGCTCCTACGAGCAGTACTTC.